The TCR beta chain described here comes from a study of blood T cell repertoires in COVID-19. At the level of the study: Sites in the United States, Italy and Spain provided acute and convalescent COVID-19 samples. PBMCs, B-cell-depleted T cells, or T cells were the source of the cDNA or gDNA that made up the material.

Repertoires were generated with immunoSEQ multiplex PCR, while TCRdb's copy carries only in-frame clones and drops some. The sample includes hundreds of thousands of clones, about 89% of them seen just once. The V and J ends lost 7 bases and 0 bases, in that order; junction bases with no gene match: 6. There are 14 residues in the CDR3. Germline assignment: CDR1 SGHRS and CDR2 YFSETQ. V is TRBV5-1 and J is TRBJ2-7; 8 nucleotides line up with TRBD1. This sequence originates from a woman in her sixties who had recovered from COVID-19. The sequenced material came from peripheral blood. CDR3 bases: TGCGCCAGCGGCGATGGACAGGGCTCCTACGAGCAGTACTTC. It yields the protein CASGDGQGSYEQYF. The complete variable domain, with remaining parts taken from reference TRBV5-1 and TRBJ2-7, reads KAGVTQTPRYLIKTRGQQVTLSCSPISGHRSVSWYQQTPGQGLQFLFEYFSETQRNKGNFPGRFSGRQFSNSRSEMNVSTLELGDSALYLCASGDGQGSYEQYFGPGTRLTVT.